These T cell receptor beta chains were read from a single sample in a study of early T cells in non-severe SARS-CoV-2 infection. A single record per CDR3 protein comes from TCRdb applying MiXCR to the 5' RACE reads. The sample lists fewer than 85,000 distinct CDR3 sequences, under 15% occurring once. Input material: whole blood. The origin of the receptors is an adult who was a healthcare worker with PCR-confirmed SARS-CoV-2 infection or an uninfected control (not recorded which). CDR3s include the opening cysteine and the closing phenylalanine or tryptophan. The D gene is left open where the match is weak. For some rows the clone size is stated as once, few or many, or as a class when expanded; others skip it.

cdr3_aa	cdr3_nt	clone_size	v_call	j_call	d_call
CASSIERGGRTSYGYTF	TGTGCCAGTAGTATAGAGAGAGGGGGCAGAACCAGCTATGGCTACACCTTC	many	TRBV19	TRBJ1-2	TRBD1
CASSLPVLAGVVGQYF	TGTGCCAGCAGTCTCCCAGTTCTAGCGGGGGTTGTTGGGCAGTACTTC	many	TRBV28	TRBJ2-7	TRBD2
CSVVKTSGQYTDTQYF	TGCAGCGTTGTAAAAACTAGCGGACAATACACAGATACGCAGTATTTT	many	TRBV29-1	TRBJ2-3	TRBD2
CASSPEGEAFF	TGTGCCAGCAGTCCGGAGGGTGAAGCTTTCTTT	NA	TRBV2	TRBJ1-1	NA
CASSLAQTGSKLFF	TGTGCCAGCAGCCTGGCCCAGACAGGGAGTAAACTGTTTTTT	few	TRBV12-3/TRBV12-4	TRBJ1-4	TRBD1
CASSFGNYNEQFF	TGTGCCAGCAGTTTTGGCAATTACAATGAGCAGTTCTTC	many	TRBV27	TRBJ2-1	NA
CASSSGQILSNQPQHF	TGTGCCAGCAGCTCGGGGCAGATACTTAGCAATCAGCCCCAGCATTTT	many	TRBV5-6	TRBJ1-5	NA
CASSSSMRSGNRNTGELFF	TGTGCCAGCAGCTCGTCCATGCGTAGCGGGAACCGGAACACCGGGGAGCTGTTTTTT	many	TRBV11-2	TRBJ2-2	TRBD2
CASSLASGGRAAETQYF	TGTGCCAGCAGCTTAGCGTCGGGGGGCAGGGCCGCGGAGACCCAGTACTTC	many	TRBV7-9	TRBJ2-5	NA
CASSWLVAGGAYNEQFF	TGTGCCAGCAGTTGGCTAGTCGCGGGAGGGGCCTACAATGAGCAGTTCTTC	many	TRBV12-3/TRBV12-4	TRBJ2-1	TRBD2
CASSPNRESNQPQHF	TGTGCCAGCAGCCCAAACAGGGAAAGCAATCAGCCCCAGCATTTT	many	TRBV7-2	TRBJ1-5	NA
CASSLDRELFF	TGTGCCAGCAGCCTAGACCGGGAGCTGTTTTTT	many	TRBV28	TRBJ2-2	NA
CASSLNGWAAGELFF	TGTGCCAGCAGCTTAAACGGGTGGGCGGCCGGGGAGCTGTTTTTT	many	TRBV7-2	TRBJ2-2	NA
CASSPDSLSGNTIYF	TGTGCCAGCAGCCCCGACAGCCTCTCTGGAAACACCATATATTTT	few	TRBV28	TRBJ1-3	NA
CASSYDLYGYTF	TGTGCCAGCAGTTATGATCTCTATGGCTACACCTTC	many	TRBV28	TRBJ1-2	NA
CSVEDTMGGDTQYF	TGCAGCGTTGAAGACACAATGGGTGGAGATACGCAGTATTTT	NA	TRBV29-1	TRBJ2-3	NA
CASLRGSNEQFF	TGTGCCAGCCTCCGAGGGTCCAATGAGCAGTTCTTC	many	TRBV6-1	TRBJ2-1	NA
CASSQVGGLGGTEAFF	TGTGCCAGCAGCCAAGTTGGAGGGCTTGGGGGCACTGAAGCTTTCTTT	many	TRBV3-1	TRBJ1-1	NA
CASSLGGRNEQFF	TGTGCCAGCAGCTTAGGCGGGAGGAATGAGCAGTTCTTC	many	TRBV11-3	TRBJ2-1	TRBD2
CASSPGTGKHTQYF	TGTGCCAGCAGCCCTGGGACAGGCAAACATACGCAGTATTTT	NA	TRBV11-2	TRBJ2-3	TRBD1
CASSPQGEDYGYTF	TGCGCCAGCAGCCCTCAGGGGGAAGACTATGGCTACACCTTC	many	TRBV5-1	TRBJ1-2	TRBD1
CASSQWVEQFF	TGTGCCAGCAGCCAATGGGTAGAGCAGTTCTTC	many	TRBV12-3/TRBV12-4	TRBJ2-1	NA
CASSTPGGRSYNEQFF	TGTGCCAGCAGCACGCCCGGGGGCCGCTCCTACAATGAGCAGTTCTTC	few	TRBV28	TRBJ2-1	NA
CASSLGTGNAFF	TGTGCCAGCAGCTTAGGGACAGGGAACGCTTTCTTT	many	TRBV7-2	TRBJ1-1	TRBD1
CASSTPPNRAIYEQYF	TGTGCCAGCAGTACCCCTCCAAACAGGGCTATCTACGAGCAGTACTTC	many	TRBV6-2/TRBV6-3	TRBJ2-7	NA
CATSRDRGSGNTIYF	TGTGCCACCAGCAGAGATCGGGGCTCTGGAAACACCATATATTTT	many	TRBV15	TRBJ1-3	NA
CASSQAAPSSYNEQFF	TGCGCCAGCAGCCAAGCGGCCCCGAGCTCCTACAATGAGCAGTTCTTC	many	TRBV4-3	TRBJ2-1	NA
CASGPGQALNYGYTF	TGTGCTAGTGGTCCCGGACAGGCTCTTAACTATGGCTACACCTTC	many	TRBV12-5	TRBJ1-2	TRBD1
CAISGLAQETQYF	TGTGCCATCAGTGGACTAGCACAAGAGACCCAGTACTTC	many	TRBV10-3	TRBJ2-5	TRBD2
CASSPSTTSGRWEQFF	TGCGCCAGCAGCCCCTCGACGACTAGCGGGAGATGGGAGCAGTTCTTC	many	TRBV4-3	TRBJ2-1	TRBD2
CSASGGRNYEQYF	TGCAGTGCTAGCGGGGGTAGAAACTACGAGCAGTACTTC	NA	TRBV20-1	TRBJ2-7	NA
CAISENGGPGANVLTF	TGTGCCATCAGTGAAAATGGGGGACCTGGGGCCAACGTCCTGACTTTC	many	TRBV10-3	TRBJ2-6	NA
CSVVLAAGEQYF	TGCAGCGTTGTACTAGCGGCTGGCGAGCAGTACTTC	few	TRBV29-1	TRBJ2-7	TRBD2
CASSLGRGNTEAFF	TGTGCCAGCAGCTTAGGCAGGGGGAACACTGAAGCTTTCTTT	NA	TRBV7-6	TRBJ1-1	NA
CASSTSSQPQHF	TGTGCCAGCAGCACCAGTAGTCAGCCCCAGCATTTT	many	TRBV5-6	TRBJ1-5	NA
CASSVGLADSTDTQYF	TGTGCCAGCAGCGTGGGACTAGCGGATAGCACAGATACGCAGTATTTT	NA	TRBV9	TRBJ2-3	TRBD2
CSAADSSANYGYTF	TGCAGTGCAGCCGACAGCTCAGCTAACTATGGCTACACCTTC	many	TRBV20-1	TRBJ1-2	NA
CASSQDRKGGEQFF	TGCGCCAGCAGCCAAGATCGGAAGGGGGGTGAGCAGTTCTTC	NA	TRBV4-3	TRBJ2-1	NA
CASSLAFGGSYNEQFF	TGTGCCAGCAGCTTAGCCTTCGGGGGTTCCTACAATGAGCAGTTCTTC	many	TRBV11-2	TRBJ2-1	NA
CASSLGISYEQYF	TGTGCCAGCAGCTTAGGAATTTCCTACGAGCAGTACTTC	once	TRBV5-5	TRBJ2-7	NA
CASSPSTSKNEQFF	TGTGCCAGCTCACCCTCGACTAGCAAGAATGAGCAGTTCTTC	many	TRBV18	TRBJ2-1	TRBD2
CSASPQGYAFF	TGCAGTGCTAGTCCCCAGGGGTACGCTTTCTTT	NA	TRBV20-1	TRBJ1-1	NA
CASSPTDSSYNEQFF	TGTGCCAGCAGTCCCACGGACAGCTCCTACAATGAGCAGTTCTTC	NA	TRBV28	TRBJ2-1	NA
CSARANGRAYEQYF	TGCAGTGCTAGAGCCAATGGTCGGGCCTACGAGCAGTACTTC	many	TRBV20-1	TRBJ2-7	NA
CASSESGGSYNEQFF	TGTGCCAGCAGTGAGTCGGGAGGCTCCTACAATGAGCAGTTCTTC	many	TRBV6-4	TRBJ2-1	TRBD2
CASSLTVGTEAFF	TGTGCCAGCAGCCTAACAGTAGGGACTGAAGCTTTCTTT	many	TRBV3-2	TRBJ1-1	NA
CASSLMQGNQPQHF	TGTGCCAGCAGCTTAATGCAGGGGAATCAGCCCCAGCATTTT	many	TRBV11-2	TRBJ1-5	NA
CASSLMIEGETQYF	TGTGCCAGCAGCTTGATGATAGAGGGAGAGACCCAGTACTTC	many	TRBV5-4	TRBJ2-5	NA
CASSSGTANSPLHF	TGTGCCAGCAGTAGCGGGACAGCAAATTCACCCCTCCACTTT	many	TRBV6-6	TRBJ1-6	TRBD1
CASSADRITDTQYF	TGTGCCAGCAGTGCGGACAGGATTACAGATACGCAGTATTTT	few	TRBV27	TRBJ2-3	TRBD1
CSVRGGQVNEKLFF	TGCAGCGTGCGAGGGGGACAGGTTAATGAAAAACTGTTTTTT	many	TRBV29-1	TRBJ1-4	TRBD1
CASRTPGQGQETQYF	TGTGCCAGCAGAACTCCGGGACAGGGACAAGAGACCCAGTACTTC	many	TRBV27	TRBJ2-5	TRBD1
CSARDPEALF	TGCAGCGCCCGGGACCCTGAAGCTCTCTTT	once	TRBV29-1	TRBJ1-1	NA
CASSSGLAGNTGELFF	TGTGCCAGCAGTTCCGGACTAGCAGGGAACACCGGGGAGCTGTTTTTT	NA	TRBV27	TRBJ2-2	TRBD2